This T cell receptor (beta chain) was recorded in a study of neurological immune-mediated disorders. Time point: longitudinal time-point 2. TCRdb re-called the 5' RACE reads with MiXCR, one entry per CDR3 protein. The sample carries some 87,000 distinct CDR3 sequences, almost 6% recorded once. Material for sequencing was PBMCs. The TCR was taken from a woman aged 55 to 70 with multiple sclerosis.

CDR3 DNA sequence: TGCGCCAGCAGCCCTTACCTCCGGAATGAAAAACTGTTTTTT. Translating it yields CASSPYLRNEKLFF. V is TRBV5-1 and J is TRBJ1-4; D gene uncertain. CDR3 size: 14 residues. Trimming removed 4 bases at V and 5 bases at J, with 12 bases between. Germline V gives CDR1 SGHRS, CDR2 YFSETQ.